This paragraph reports one T cell receptor beta chain. In the source study's methods: The assay estimated nucleated cells by amplifying reference gene primers. Sequencing was performed with immunoSEQ multiplex PCR; in TCRdb, only in-frame clones are kept and a portion is missing. That table is the source of V, J and clone size, and D and trimming were worked out from the DNA. Of roughly 300,000 clones listed, approximately 91% were seen once; the top ten hold 2% to 2.5%. This specimen belongs to a study of blood T cell repertoires in COVID-19. Study-wide background: Samples representing acute and convalescent COVID-19 were sourced from the United States, Italy and Spain.

Germline V gene data show CDR1 as LGHNA and CDR2 as YSLEER. This CDR3 comprises 19 residues. The J segment lost 4 bases and the V segment lost 1 base, leaving 16 bases of the junction unmatched. Participants were aged roughly 18 to 90 years from roughly 26 US areas. Material for sequencing was PBMCs or T cells enriched from blood (not recorded which). The chain employs TRBV4-3 and TRBJ2-7; 10 nucleotides align to TRBD1. This TCR was sampled from a woman in her thirties or forties with acute COVID-19. The CDR3 DNA follows: TGCGCCAGCAGCCAAGGATGGGGGGAGACAGGGGGCATAGTTTACGAGCAGTACTTC. Protein: CASSQGWGETGGIVYEQYF.